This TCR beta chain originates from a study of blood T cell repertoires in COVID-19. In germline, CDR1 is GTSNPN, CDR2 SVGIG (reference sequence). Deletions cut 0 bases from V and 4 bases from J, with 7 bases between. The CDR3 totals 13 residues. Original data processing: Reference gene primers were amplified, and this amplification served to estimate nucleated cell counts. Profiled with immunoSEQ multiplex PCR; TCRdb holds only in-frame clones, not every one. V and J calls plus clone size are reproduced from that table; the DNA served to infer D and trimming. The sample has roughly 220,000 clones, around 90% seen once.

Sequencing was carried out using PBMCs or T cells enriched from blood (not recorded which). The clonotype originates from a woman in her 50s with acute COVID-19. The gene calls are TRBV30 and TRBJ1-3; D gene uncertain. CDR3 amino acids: CAWSVAGGNTIYF. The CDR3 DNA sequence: TGTGCCTGGAGTGTAGCGGGAGGAAACACCATATATTTT.